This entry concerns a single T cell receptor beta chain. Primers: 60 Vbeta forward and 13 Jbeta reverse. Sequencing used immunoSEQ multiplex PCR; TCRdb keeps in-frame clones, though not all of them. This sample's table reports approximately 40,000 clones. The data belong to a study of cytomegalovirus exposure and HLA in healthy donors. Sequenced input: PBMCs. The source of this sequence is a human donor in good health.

The CDR3 nucleotides read TGCGCCAGCAGCTTGCCTAGCGGGGGGGTAGCAGATACGCAGTATTTT. It specifies CASSLPSGGVADTQYF. The chain has TRBV5-1 and TRBJ2-3; 12 bases are a match to TRBD2. There are 16 residues in the CDR3. The junction had 4 bases not matched to a gene; V was cut back by 1 base and J by 4 bases. Per the germline V gene, CDR1 is SGHRS and CDR2 is YFSETQ.